This record concerns one TCR beta chain sequence. Positively selected for CCR7, the CD45RO-negative cells used as naive CD8 cells excluded terminally differentiated effector memory CD45RA+ cells. Per the original data handling: From ImmunoSEQ came sequences covering only the junction and carrying no quality scores, so filtering differed. Clones were sequenced by immunoSEQ multiplex PCR, and TCRdb holds only the in-frame ones, with some missing. V and J calls and clone size are those listed in that table; D and trimming were worked out from the DNA. Of hundreds of thousands of clones in the sample, 92% were seen once. The V and J ends lost 3 bases and 0 bases respectively, with 6 bases between them. Per the germline V gene, CDR1 is MDHEN and CDR2 is SYDVKM. The CDR3 covers 14 residues. This sample is drawn from a study of shared clonotypes between healthy human individuals.

The chain combines TRBV28 with TRBJ1-3; no reliable D call. The TCR was taken from a man aged 25 to 45 in good health. Sequencing input: naive CD8+ T cells sorted from blood. This chain's CDR3 is CASSFASSGNTIYF. The CDR3 DNA is TGTGCCAGCAGTTTTGCGAGCTCTGGAAACACCATATATTTT.